This T cell receptor (beta chain) was identified in a study of shared clonotypes between healthy human individuals. Study-wide points: On the whole, naive subsets had larger estimated richness than memory subsets had.

Libraries were prepared by immunoSEQ multiplex PCR; TCRdb keeps only in-frame clonotypes and omits some of them. The data hold a few million clones, with roughly nine tenths observed a single time. The CDR3 spans 14 residues. Deletions cut 3 bases from V and 9 bases from J, with 15 bases between. Germline V gene data show CDR1 as KGHSH and CDR2 as LQKENI. About this clone: Antigen unknown.

CD4+ cell separation produced CD45RA+ naive and CD45RA-negative memory subsets. The chain carries TRBV18 and TRBJ2-1, with D possibly being TRBD2 (6 bases). This receptor was obtained from a man aged 18 to 30 in good health. Specimen: naive CD4+ T cells sorted from blood. Subset here: CD45RA+ positively selected. The CDR3 loop reads CASSPRLVGGEQFF. CDR3 coding DNA: TGTGCCAGCTCACCGAGACTAGTCGGTGGTGAGCAGTTCTTC.